Below are 11 T cell receptor beta chains sequenced from a single sample in a study of T cells expressing NK-cell markers. Using the 5' RACE reads, TCRdb records one entry per CDR3 protein without DNA. The sample totals a few hundred thousand distinct CDR3 sequences. The sample consisted of blood T cells: a sorted CD56 or NKG2C T cell subset, CD4+ or CD8+ T cells, or bulk PBMC T cells (not recorded which). These receptors all stem from a man aged 18-30 years in good health.

V is TRBV2 and J is TRBJ2-1; TCRdb returns TRBD1, unconfirmable since there is no DNA. The CDR3 has 13 amino acids. Looked up from germline, CDR1 is SNHLY and CDR2 is FYNNEI. Here the CDR3 reads CASPTDRGNEQFF.

Here the CDR3 reads CASRGPLLTDTQYF. The rearrangement links TRBV7-3 to TRBJ2-3; the D gene TCRdb calls, TRBD1, cannot be checked with no DNA. CDR1 SGHTA and CDR2 FQGTGA come from the germline V gene. This CDR3 spans 14 amino acids.

The chain couples TRBV6-5 to TRBJ1-4. The CDR3 spans 15 residues. Germline-derived CDR1 and CDR2 are MNHEY and SVGAGI. The CDR3 protein is CASSYGEGLREKLFF.

J is TRBJ1-1 and V is TRBV11-3. CDR3 length: 13 amino acids. Germline V gene data show CDR1 as SGHNT and CDR2 as YENEEA. The CDR3 protein is CASSRREGTEAFF.

This rearrangement joins TRBV12-3 or TRBV12-4 to TRBJ2-1. The CDR3 totals 15 residues. The CDR3 sequence: CASNLGRMPYNEQFF.

V is TRBV6-2 or TRBV6-3 and J is TRBJ1-6. The CDR3 extends over 18 amino acids. Germline-derived CDR1 and CDR2 are MNHEY and SVGEGT. The CDR3 reads CASSYSIGSSVTNSPLHF.

This chain's CDR3 is CASRSPGLAGGSYNEQFF. The J gene is TRBJ2-1, the V gene TRBV12-3 or TRBV12-4; the D call of TRBD2 rests on TCRdb alone, since no DNA is present to check it. This CDR3 contains 18 residues.

This sequence joins TRBV4-1 and TRBJ1-2; TCRdb names TRBD1, which stays unverified in the absence of DNA. CDR1 and CDR2 from the germline V gene are MGHRA and YSYEKL. This CDR3 has 16 residues. The CDR3 here is CASSPGAGAFFYGYTF.

The chain recombines TRBV12-3 or TRBV12-4 with TRBJ2-3; TCRdb calls TRBD1, which cannot be checked without DNA. CDR3 size: 15 residues. CDR3 sequence reads: CASSLADRVVEKQYF.

The chain has TRBV4-3 and TRBJ2-3; TCRdb proposes TRBD1, but this gene call is untestable without DNA. Per the germline V gene, CDR1 is LGHNA and CDR2 is YSLEER. The CDR3 loop spans 17 amino acids. CDR3 sequence: CASSQGFTGVRSDTQYF.

This chain links TRBV20-1 with TRBJ2-1; TCRdb lists TRBD2, though no DNA is available to test this call. This CDR3 has 15 amino acids. Germline V CDR1 and CDR2: DFQATT, SNEGSKA (reference sequence). This chain's CDR3 is CSALWGSGKDNEQFF.